This T cell receptor beta chain was sequenced for a study of identifying expanded T cells in peripheral blood. Findings and caveats of the study: Technical replicates showed roughly 1.2 changed clones; two weeks 15 to 20; four weeks 19. Across healthy donors, higher total template counts meant significantly greater approximately two-week count variance.

The CDR3 length is 18 residues. Trimming left V 0 bases short and J 0 bases short, with 13 bases between. CDR1 is SGHDT and CDR2 is YYEEEE in the germline V gene. For this clone: What it binds is not known.

Profiling relied on immunoSEQ multiplex PCR, and the TCRdb table lists in-frame clones only, not all of them. The repertoire consists of 75,000 to 95,000 clones, with about nine tenths occurring once and the leading ten covering around 2.7%. No infections or other immune events were documented during collection. Sample: blood. The gene calls are TRBV5-6 and TRBJ2-6, with D tentatively TRBD1 or TRBD2 (5 bases each). The clonotype was recovered from a person between 18 and 69 years old in good health. DNA for the CDR3: TGTGCCAGCAGCTTGGCGGGGCAGTATAGCTCTGGGGCCAACGTCCTGACTTTC. This encodes CASSLAGQYSSGANVLTF.